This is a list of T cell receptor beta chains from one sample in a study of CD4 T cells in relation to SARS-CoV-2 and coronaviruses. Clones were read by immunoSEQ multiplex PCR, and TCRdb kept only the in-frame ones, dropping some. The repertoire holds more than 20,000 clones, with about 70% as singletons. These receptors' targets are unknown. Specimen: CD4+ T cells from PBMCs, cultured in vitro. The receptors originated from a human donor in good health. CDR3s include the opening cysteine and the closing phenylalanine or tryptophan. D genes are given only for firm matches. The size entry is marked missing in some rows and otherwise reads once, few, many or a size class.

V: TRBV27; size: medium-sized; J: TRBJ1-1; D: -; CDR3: CASRFLTEAFF; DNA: TGTGCCAGCAGATTTTTGACTGAAGCTTTCTTT
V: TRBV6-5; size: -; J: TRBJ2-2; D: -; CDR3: CAGSYEGQANTGELFF; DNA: TGTGCCGGCAGTTACGAGGGACAAGCGAACACCGGGGAGCTGTTTTTT
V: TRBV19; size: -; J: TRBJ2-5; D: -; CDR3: CASSITALETQYF; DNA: TGTGCCAGTAGTATCACAGCACTAGAGACCCAGTACTTC
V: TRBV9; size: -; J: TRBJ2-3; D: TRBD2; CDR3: CASSVGLAGGNTDTQYF; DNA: TGTGCCAGCAGCGTAGGACTAGCGGGAGGGAACACAGATACGCAGTATTTT
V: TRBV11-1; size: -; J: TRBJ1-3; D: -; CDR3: CASRNPGNTIYF; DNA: TGTGCCAGCAGGAACCCAGGAAACACCATATATTTT
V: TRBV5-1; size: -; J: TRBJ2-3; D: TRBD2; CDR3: CASSLELAATDTQYF; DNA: TGCGCCAGCAGCTTGGAACTAGCGGCCACAGATACGCAGTATTTT
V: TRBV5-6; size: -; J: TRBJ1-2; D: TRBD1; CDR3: CASSLPLPGQNYGYTF; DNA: TGTGCCAGCAGCTTACCTCTACCGGGACAGAACTATGGCTACACCTTC
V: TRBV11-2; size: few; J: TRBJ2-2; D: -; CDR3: CASSLEGGNTGELFF; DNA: TGTGCCAGCAGCTTAGAGGGGGGCAACACCGGGGAGCTGTTTTTT
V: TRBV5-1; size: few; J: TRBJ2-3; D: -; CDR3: CASTDSTDTQYF; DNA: TGCGCCAGCACGGACAGCACAGATACGCAGTATTTT
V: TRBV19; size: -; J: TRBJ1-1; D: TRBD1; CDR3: CASSPWDRSNTEAFF; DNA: TGTGCCAGTAGTCCCTGGGACAGATCGAACACTGAAGCTTTCTTT
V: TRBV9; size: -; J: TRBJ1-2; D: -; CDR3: CASSAALPSGYTF; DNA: TGTGCCAGCAGCGCAGCTCTGCCATCAGGCTACACCTTC
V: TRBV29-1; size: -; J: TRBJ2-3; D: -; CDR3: CSASSSTDTQYF; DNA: TGCAGCGCCAGTTCGAGCACAGATACGCAGTATTTT
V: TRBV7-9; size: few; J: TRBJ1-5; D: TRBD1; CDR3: CASSRTGVGQPQHF; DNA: TGTGCCAGCAGCCGGACAGGGGTTGGGCAGCCCCAGCATTTT
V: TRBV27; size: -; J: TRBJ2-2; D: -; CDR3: CASSLGSRIRELFF; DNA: TGTGCCAGCAGTTTAGGCAGCCGGATCAGGGAGCTGTTTTTT
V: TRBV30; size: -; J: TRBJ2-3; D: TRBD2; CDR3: CAWSGSGDLSTDTQYF; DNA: TGTGCCTGGAGTGGTAGCGGGGATCTAAGCACAGATACGCAGTATTTT
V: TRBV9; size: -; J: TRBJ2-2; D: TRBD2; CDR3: CASSVRSGRVNTGELFF; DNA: TGTGCCAGCAGCGTACGGAGCGGGAGGGTGAACACCGGGGAGCTGTTTTTT
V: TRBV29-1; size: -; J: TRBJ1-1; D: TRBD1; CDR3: CSGGTGGPNTEAFF; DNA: TGCAGCGGTGGGACAGGGGGGCCGAACACTGAAGCTTTCTTT
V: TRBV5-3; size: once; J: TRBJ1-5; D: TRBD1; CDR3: CARSLAPQGGGQPQHF; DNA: TGTGCCAGAAGCTTGGCCCCTCAAGGGGGCGGGCAGCCCCAGCATTTT
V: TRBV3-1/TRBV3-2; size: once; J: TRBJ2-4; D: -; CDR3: CASSIAVLAKNIQYF; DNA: TGTGCCAGCAGCATAGCGGTCCTAGCCAAAAACATTCAGTACTTC
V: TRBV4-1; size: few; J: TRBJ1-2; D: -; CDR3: CASSQEAVGAGYGYTF; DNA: TGCGCCAGCAGCCAAGAAGCTGTGGGGGCGGGTTATGGCTACACCTTC